Sequencing of this T cell receptor beta chain was carried out in a study of PD-1 blockade in mismatch repair-deficient tumors. V lost 1 base, J lost 5 bases, and 8 bases stayed unmatched. CDR3 size: 15 residues. Germline loops: CDR1 SGHVS, CDR2 FQNEAQ. TCRdb keeps only in-frame clones here, not all; method: immunoSEQ multiplex PCR. There are 40,000 to 60,000 clones in the sample; more than 65% occur only once, and more than 8% lies in the top ten. Every patient had mismatch repair deficiency by PCR or immunohistochemistry. This TCR was recovered from an adult with mismatch repair-deficient cancer. The rearrangement links TRBV7-8 to TRBJ2-7; 7 bases align to TRBD2. Source: peripheral blood, taken less than 21 weeks after starting pembrolizumab. The CDR3 sequence: CASSLVGGDPHEQYF. Written as DNA, the CDR3 is TGTGCCAGCAGCTTAGTGGGAGGGGACCCCCACGAGCAGTACTTC. Full variable domain (outside the CDR3, taken from reference TRBV7-8 and TRBJ2-7): GAGVSQSPRYKVAKRGQDVALRCDPISGHVSLFWYQQALGQGPEFLTYFQNEAQLDKSGLPSDRFFAERPEGSVSTLKIQRTQQEDSAVYLCASSLVGGDPHEQYFGPGTRLTVT.